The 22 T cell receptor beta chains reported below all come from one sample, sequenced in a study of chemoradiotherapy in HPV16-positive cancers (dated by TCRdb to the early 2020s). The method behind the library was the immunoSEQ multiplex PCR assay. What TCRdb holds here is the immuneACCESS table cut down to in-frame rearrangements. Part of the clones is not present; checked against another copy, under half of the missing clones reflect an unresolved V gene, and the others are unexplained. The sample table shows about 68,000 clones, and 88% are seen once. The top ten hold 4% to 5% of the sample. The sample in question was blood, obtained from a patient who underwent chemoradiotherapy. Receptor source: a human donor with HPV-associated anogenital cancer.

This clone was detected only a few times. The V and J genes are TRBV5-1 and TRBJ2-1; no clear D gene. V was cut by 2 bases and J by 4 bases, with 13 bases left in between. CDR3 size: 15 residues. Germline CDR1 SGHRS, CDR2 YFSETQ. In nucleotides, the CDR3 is TGCGCCAGCAGCTTTTGGCAGGTCGAGTACAATGAGCAGTTCTTC. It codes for CASSFWQVEYNEQFF.

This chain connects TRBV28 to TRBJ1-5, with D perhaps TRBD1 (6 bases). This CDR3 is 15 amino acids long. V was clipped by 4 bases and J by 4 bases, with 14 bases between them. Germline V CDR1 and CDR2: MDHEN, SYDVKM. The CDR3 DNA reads TGTGCCAGCAGTTATGGCAGGGGAAGGAATCAGCCCCAGCATTTT. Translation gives CASSYGRGRNQPQHF.

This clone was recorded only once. The CDR3 is CASSLRTAYGYTF. The CDR3 DNA reads TGTGCCAGCAGCTTGCGGACAGCCTATGGCTACACCTTC. The chain has TRBV5-6 and TRBJ1-2, with D perhaps matching TRBD1 (6 bases). CDR3 length: 13 residues. Germline V gene lookup returns CDR1 SGHDT and CDR2 YYEEEE. Trimming removed 1 base from V and 4 bases from J, with 8 bases in between.

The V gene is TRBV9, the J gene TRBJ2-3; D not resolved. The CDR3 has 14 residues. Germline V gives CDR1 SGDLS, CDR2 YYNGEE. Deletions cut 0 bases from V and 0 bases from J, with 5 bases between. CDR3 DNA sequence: TGTGCCAGCAGCGTAGCTGGGAGCACAGATACGCAGTATTTT. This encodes CASSVAGSTDTQYF.

CDR3 coding DNA: TGTGCCAGCAGTTTATCTGCCGGGGGCGGTGAGACCCAGTACTTC. It codes for CASSLSAGGGETQYF. V gene TRBV27 combines with J gene TRBJ2-5; D assignment may be TRBD1 or TRBD2 (6 bases each). Trimming cost V 0 bases and J 5 bases, with 13 bases left between them. The germline gives CDR1 MNHEY, CDR2 SMNVEV (reference sequence). The CDR3 is made up of 15 amino acids.

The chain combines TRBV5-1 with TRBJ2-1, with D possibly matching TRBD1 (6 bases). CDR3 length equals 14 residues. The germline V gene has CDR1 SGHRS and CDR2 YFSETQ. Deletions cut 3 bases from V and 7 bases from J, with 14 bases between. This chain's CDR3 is CASSSLAGVNEQFF. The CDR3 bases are TGCGCCAGCAGCTCACTGGCAGGGGTGAATGAGCAGTTCTTC.

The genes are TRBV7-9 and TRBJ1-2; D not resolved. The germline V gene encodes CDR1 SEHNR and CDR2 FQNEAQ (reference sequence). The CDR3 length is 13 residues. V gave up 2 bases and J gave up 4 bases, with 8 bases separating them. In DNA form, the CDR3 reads TGTGCCAGCAGCTTAAGAGGTGTCTATGGCTACACCTTC. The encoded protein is CASSLRGVYGYTF.

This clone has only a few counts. The chain's CDR3 is CASSPPGGQVYEQYF. CDR3 nucleotides: TGTGCCAGCAGCCCGCCCGGTGGGCAGGTCTACGAGCAGTACTTC. This sequence joins TRBV14 and TRBJ2-7; D ambiguous. With 4 bases removed from V and 3 bases from J, the gap between germline ends came to 16 bases. The CDR3 covers 15 residues. Germline V gene lookup returns CDR1 SGHDN and CDR2 FVKESK.

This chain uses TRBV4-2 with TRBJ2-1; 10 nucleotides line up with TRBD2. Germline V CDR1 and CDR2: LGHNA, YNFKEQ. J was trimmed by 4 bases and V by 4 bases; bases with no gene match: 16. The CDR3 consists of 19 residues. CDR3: CASSLGGASGGPFYNEQFF. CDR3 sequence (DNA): TGTGCCAGCAGCCTAGGAGGTGCTAGCGGGGGCCCCTTTTACAATGAGCAGTTCTTC.

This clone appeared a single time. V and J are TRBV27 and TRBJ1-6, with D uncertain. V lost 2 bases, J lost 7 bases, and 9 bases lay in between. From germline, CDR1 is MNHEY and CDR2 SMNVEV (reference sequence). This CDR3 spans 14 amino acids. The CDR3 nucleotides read TGTGCCAGCAGTTTAGATGAATTCAATTCACCCCTCCACTTT. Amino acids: CASSLDEFNSPLHF.

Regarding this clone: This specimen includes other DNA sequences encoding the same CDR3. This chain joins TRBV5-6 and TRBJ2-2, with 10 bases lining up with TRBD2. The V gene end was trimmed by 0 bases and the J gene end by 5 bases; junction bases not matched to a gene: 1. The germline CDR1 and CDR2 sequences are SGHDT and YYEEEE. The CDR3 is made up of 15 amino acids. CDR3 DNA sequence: TGTGCCAGCAGCTTGGGACTAGCGGGTACCGGGGAGCTGTTTTTT. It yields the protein CASSLGLAGTGELFF.

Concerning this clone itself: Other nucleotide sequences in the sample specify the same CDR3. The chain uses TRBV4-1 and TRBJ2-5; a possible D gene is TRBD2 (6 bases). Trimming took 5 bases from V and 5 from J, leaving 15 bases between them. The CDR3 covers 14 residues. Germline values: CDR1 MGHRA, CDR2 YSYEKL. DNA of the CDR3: TGCGCCAGCAGCTTGGGCCCGGGGGAGGAGACCCAGTACTTC. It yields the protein CASSLGPGEETQYF.

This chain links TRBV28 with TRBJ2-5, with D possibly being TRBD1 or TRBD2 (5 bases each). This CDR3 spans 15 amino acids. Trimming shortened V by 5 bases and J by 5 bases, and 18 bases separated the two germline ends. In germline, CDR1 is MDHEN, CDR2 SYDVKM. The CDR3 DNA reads TGTGCCAGCAGTGACCCCGGGGCCAGGAGGGAGACCCAGTACTTC. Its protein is CASSDPGARRETQYF.

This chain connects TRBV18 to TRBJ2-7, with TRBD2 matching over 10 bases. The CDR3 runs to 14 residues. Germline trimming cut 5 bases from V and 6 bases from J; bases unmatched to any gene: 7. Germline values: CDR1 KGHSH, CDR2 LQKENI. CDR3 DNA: TGTGCCAGCTCAAAGGCTAGCGGGAGTCGCGAGCAGTACTTC. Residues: CASSKASGSREQYF.

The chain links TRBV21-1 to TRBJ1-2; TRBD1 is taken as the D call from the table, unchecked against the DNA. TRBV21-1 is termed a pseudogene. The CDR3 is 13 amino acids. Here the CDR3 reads CASSNRVTSGYTF. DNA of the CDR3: TGTGCCAGCAGCAACAGGGTAACGAGTGGCTACACCTTC.

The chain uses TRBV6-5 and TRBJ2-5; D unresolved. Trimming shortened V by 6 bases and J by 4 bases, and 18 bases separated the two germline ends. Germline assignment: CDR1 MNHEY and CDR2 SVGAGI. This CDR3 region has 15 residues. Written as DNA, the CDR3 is TGTGCCAGCAGGCCCCGCCCTGGGGTACTAGAGACCCAGTACTTC. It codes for CASRPRPGVLETQYF.

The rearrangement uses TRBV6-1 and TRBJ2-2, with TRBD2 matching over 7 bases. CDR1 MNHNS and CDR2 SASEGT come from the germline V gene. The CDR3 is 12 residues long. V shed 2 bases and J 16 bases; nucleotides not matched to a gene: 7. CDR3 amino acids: CASSERTRIPFF. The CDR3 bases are TGTGCCAGCAGTGAAAGGACTAGGATACCGTTTTTT.

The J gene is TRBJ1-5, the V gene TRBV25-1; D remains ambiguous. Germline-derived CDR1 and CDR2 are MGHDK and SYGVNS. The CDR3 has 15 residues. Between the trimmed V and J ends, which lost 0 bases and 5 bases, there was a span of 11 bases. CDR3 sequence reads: CASSEYWDSDQPQHF. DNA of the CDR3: TGTGCCAGCAGTGAATATTGGGATTCGGATCAGCCCCAGCATTTT.

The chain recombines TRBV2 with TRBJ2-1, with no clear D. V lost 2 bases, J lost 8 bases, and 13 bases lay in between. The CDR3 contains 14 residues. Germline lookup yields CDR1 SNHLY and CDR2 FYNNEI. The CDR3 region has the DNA TGTGCCAGCAGTGAACCTTTTTTAGTCCATGAGCAGTTCTTC. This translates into CASSEPFLVHEQFF. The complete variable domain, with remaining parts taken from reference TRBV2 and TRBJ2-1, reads EPEVTQTPSHQVTQMGQEVILRCVPISNHLYFYWYRQILGQKVEFLVSFYNNEISEKSEIFDDQFSVERPDGSNFTLKIRSTKLEDSAMYFCASSEPFLVHEQFFGPGTRLTVL.

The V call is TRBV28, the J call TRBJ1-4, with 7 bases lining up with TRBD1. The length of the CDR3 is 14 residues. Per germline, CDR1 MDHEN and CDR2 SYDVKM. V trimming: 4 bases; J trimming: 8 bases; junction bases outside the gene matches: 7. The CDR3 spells CASSSRGIGEKLFF. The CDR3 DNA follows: TGTGCCAGCAGTTCCAGGGGGATTGGGGAAAAACTGTTTTTT.

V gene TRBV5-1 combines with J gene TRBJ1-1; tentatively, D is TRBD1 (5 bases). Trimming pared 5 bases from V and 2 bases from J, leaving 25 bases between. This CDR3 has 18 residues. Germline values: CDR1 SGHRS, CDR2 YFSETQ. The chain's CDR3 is CASRLQFGRVKFNTEAFF. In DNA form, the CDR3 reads TGCGCCAGCAGGCTTCAATTCGGCAGGGTAAAGTTTAACACTGAAGCTTTCTTT.

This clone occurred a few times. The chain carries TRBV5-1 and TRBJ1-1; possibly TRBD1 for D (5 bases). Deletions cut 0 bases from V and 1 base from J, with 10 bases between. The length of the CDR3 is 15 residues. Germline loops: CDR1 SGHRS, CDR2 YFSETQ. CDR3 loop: CASSLAGASNTEAFF. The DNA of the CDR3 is TGCGCCAGCAGCTTGGCCGGGGCCTCGAACACTGAAGCTTTCTTT. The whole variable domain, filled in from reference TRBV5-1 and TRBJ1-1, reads KAGVTQTPRYLIKTRGQQVTLSCSPISGHRSVSWYQQTPGQGLQFLFEYFSETQRNKGNFPGRFSGRQFSNSRSEMNVSTLELGDSALYLCASSLAGASNTEAFFGQGTRLTVV.